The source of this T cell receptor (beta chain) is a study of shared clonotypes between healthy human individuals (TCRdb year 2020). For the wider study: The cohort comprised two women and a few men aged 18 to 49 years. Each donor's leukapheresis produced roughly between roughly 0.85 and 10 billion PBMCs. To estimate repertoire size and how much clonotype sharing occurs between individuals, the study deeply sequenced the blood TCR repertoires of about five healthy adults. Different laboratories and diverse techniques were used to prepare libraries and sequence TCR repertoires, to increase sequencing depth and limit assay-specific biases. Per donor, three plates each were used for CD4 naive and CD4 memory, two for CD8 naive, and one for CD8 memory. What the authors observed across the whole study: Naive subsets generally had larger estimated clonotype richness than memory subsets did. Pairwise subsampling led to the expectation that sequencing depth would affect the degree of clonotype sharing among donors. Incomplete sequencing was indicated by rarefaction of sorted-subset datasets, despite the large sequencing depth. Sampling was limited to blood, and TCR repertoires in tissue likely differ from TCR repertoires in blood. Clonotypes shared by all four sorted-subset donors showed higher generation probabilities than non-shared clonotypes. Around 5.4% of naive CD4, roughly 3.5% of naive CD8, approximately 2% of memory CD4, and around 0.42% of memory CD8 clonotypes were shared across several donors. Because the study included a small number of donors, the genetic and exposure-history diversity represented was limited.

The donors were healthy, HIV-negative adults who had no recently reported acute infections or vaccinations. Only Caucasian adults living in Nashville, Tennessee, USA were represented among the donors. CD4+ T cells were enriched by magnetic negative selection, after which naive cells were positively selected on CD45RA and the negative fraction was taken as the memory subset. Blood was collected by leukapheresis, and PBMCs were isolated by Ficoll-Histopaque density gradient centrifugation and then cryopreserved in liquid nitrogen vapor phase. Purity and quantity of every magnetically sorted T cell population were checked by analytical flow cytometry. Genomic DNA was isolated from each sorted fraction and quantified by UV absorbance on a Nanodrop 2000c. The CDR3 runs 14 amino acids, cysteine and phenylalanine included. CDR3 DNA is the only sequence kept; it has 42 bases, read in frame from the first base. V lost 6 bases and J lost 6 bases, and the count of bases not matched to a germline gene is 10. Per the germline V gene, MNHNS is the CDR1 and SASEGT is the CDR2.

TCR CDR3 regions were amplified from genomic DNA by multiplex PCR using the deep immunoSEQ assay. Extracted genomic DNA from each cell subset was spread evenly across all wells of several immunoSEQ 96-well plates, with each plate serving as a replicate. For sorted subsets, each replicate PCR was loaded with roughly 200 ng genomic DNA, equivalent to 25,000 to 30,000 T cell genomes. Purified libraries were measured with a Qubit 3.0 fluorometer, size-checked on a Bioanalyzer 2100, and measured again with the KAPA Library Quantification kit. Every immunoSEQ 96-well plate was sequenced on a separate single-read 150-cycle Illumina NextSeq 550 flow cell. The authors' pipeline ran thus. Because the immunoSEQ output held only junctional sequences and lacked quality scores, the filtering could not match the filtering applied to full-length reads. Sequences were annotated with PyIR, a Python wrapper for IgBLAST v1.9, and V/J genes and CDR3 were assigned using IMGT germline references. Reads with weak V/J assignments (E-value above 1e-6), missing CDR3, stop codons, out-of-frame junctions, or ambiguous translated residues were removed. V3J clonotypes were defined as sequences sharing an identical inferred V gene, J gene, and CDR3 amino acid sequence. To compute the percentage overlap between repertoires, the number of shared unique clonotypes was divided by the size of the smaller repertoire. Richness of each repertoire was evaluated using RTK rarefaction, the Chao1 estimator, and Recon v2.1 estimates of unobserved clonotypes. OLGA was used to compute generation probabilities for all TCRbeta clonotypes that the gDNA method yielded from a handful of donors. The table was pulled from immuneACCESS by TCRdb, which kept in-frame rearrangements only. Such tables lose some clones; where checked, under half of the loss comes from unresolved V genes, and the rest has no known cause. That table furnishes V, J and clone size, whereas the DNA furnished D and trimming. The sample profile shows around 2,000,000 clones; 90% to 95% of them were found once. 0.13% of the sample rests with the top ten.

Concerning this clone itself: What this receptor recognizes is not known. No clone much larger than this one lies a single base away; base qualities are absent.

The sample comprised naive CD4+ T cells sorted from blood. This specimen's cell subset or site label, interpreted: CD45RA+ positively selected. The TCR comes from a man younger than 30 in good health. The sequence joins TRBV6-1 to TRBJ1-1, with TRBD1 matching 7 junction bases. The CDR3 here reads CASRLTGSLPEAFF. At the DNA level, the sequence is TGTGCCAGCAGGTTGACAGGGTCTTTACCTGAAGCTTTCTTT.